The T cell receptor (beta chain) under discussion was sequenced for a study of cytomegalovirus exposure and HLA in healthy donors. Primers included in the PCR were 60 Vbeta and 13 Jbeta primers. This table comes from immunoSEQ multiplex PCR, and its TCRdb copy is limited to in-frame clones, with some not included. The sample includes under 140,000 clones, roughly 86% of them seen just once. Germline V gene sequence: CDR1 SGHVS, CDR2 FQNEAQ. The CDR3 runs 15 residues. The V and J ends lost 1 base and 8 bases respectively, with 17 bases between them. Study outcomes and limitations: There were about 160 TCR beta chains listed as cytomegalovirus-associated. HLA allele associations emerged for 17,000 or so TCR beta sequences in a later analysis, at 0.05 false discovery rate.

Concerning this clone itself: Antigen: not known.

This clonotype was obtained from a man aged 35 to 55 in good health and CMV-seronegative. Sequenced: PBMCs. V and J are TRBV7-8 and TRBJ1-2; D may be TRBD1 (6 bases). The CDR3 DNA reads as TGTGCCAGCAGCTTAGGGGGGCAGGCTATGGTGGGCTACACCTTC. Translation gives CASSLGGQAMVGYTF.